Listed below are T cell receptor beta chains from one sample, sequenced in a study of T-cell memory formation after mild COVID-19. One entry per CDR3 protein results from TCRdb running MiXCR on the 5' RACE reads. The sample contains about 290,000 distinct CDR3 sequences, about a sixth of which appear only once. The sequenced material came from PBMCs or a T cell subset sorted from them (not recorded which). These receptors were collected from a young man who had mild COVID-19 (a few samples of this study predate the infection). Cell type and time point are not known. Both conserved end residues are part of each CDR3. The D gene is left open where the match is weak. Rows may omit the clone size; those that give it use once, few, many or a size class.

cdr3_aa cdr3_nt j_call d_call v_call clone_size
CASSLADFRGNEQFF TGTGCCAGCAGCTTAGCCGACTTCCGGGGAAATGAGCAGTTCTTC TRBJ2-1 NA TRBV7-9 many
CASSEKGAGTGELFF TGTGCCAGCAGTGAAAAGGGGGCCGGCACCGGGGAGCTGTTTTTT TRBJ2-2 TRBD1 TRBV2 few
CASSRQGIQGYTF TGCGCCAGCAGCCGACAGGGGATCCAAGGCTACACCTTC TRBJ1-2 TRBD1 TRBV4-1 NA
CASRARITESYNEQFF TGTGCCAGCAGGGCCCGGATTACCGAGTCCTACAATGAGCAGTTCTTC TRBJ2-1 NA TRBV21-1 NA
CASSQGSSLTQYF TGTGCCAGCAGCCAGGGGTCAAGCCTGACGCAGTATTTT TRBJ2-3 NA TRBV4-2 few
CASSGLAGRVEQFF TGTGCCAGCAGCGGACTAGCGGGGCGTGTTGAGCAGTTCTTC TRBJ2-1 TRBD2 TRBV7-2 few
CASSLPGGGAETQYF TGTGCCAGCAGTTTACCGGGGGGTGGGGCAGAGACCCAGTACTTC TRBJ2-5 TRBD2 TRBV28 NA
CASSPWRAGDTDTQYF TGCGCCAGCAGCCCTTGGAGGGCGGGGGACACAGATACGCAGTATTTT TRBJ2-3 TRBD2 TRBV5-1 NA
CASSLVGGLTEAFF TGTGCCAGCAGCTTAGTGGGGGGGCTAACTGAAGCTTTCTTT TRBJ1-1 NA TRBV7-2 NA
CASSPTNTDTQYF TGTGCCAGCAGCCCCACAAACACAGATACGCAGTATTTT TRBJ2-3 NA TRBV7-2 few
CASSLEGQGLSYEQYF TGTGCCAGCAGCTTAGAGGGACAGGGCTTATCCTACGAGCAGTACTTC TRBJ2-7 TRBD1 TRBV7-9 NA
CASSQDSLAGWEQYF TGTGCCAGCAGCCAAGATTCCCTAGCTGGGTGGGAGCAGTACTTC TRBJ2-7 NA TRBV4-2 few
CASSEVRDQPQHF TGCGCCAGCAGTGAGGTGAGGGATCAGCCCCAGCATTTT TRBJ1-5 NA TRBV10-1 NA
CASSQTDSYEQYF TGTGCCAGCTCACAGACTGACAGTTACGAGCAGTACTTC TRBJ2-7 NA TRBV18 NA
CASSLTTGAYGYTF TGCGCCAGCAGCTTGACGACAGGGGCCTATGGCTACACCTTC TRBJ1-2 TRBD1 TRBV5-1 NA
CSGGGHTSTDTQYF TGCAGTGGGGGGGGCCATACTAGCACAGATACGCAGTATTTT TRBJ2-3 NA TRBV20-1 few
CASSLDAGQETQYF TGTGCCAGCAGCTTAGATGCGGGGCAAGAGACCCAGTACTTC TRBJ2-5 NA TRBV7-8 NA
CASSSNFELFF TGTGCCAGCAGCTCCAACTTCGAGCTGTTTTTT TRBJ2-2 NA TRBV11-2 NA
CASSPGDRLQETQYF TGTGCCAGCAGCCCCGGGGACAGACTCCAAGAGACCCAGTACTTC TRBJ2-5 TRBD1 TRBV6-5 NA
CSVVTAENTEAFF TGCAGCGTAGTGACAGCCGAGAACACTGAAGCTTTCTTT TRBJ1-1 NA TRBV29-1 NA
CSVAGEETQYF TGCAGCGTTGCCGGGGAAGAGACCCAGTACTTC TRBJ2-5 NA TRBV29-1 NA
CASSYDQRYEQYF TGTGCCAGCAGTTACGACCAGCGGTACGAGCAGTACTTC TRBJ2-7 NA TRBV6-2/TRBV6-3 many
CASRSTGYGLDTQYF TGCGCCAGCAGATCAACAGGGTATGGTCTGGATACGCAGTATTTT TRBJ2-3 NA TRBV5-1 NA
CAISLRDRDISDETQYF TGTGCCATCAGTTTACGGGACAGGGACATTTCGGATGAGACCCAGTACTTC TRBJ2-5 TRBD1 TRBV10-3 NA
CASSPGLFPDTQYF TGTGCCAGCTCACCGGGTCTTTTCCCGGATACGCAGTATTTT TRBJ2-3 NA TRBV18 few
CAISDTYGYTF TGTGCCATCAGTGACACCTATGGCTACACCTTC TRBJ1-2 NA TRBV10-3 NA
CASSYSKGYGYTF TGTGCCAGCAGTTACTCGAAAGGGTATGGCTACACCTTC TRBJ1-2 NA TRBV6-5 once